This T cell receptor beta chain derives from a study of tumor-infiltrating lymphocytes in localized non-small cell lung cancer. The overall study: Each patient gave resected tumor and non-adjacent uninvolved lung tissue. Study-wide findings and caveats: Each assay used a separate piece of the same tissue. No T-cell fraction difference was seen between IM1 and IM2 tumors.

The sample holds a few counts of this clone. No antigen is known for it. TCRdb's table, derived via immunoSEQ multiplex PCR, lists solely in-frame clones and lacks some. This table has over 5,500 clones, around three quarters appearing once. CDR1 SGDLS and CDR2 YYNGEE come from the germline V gene. Trimming stripped 2 bases from V and 8 bases from J, with 13 bases between. CDR3 length: 14 residues. What was sequenced was uninvolved lung tissue not adjacent to the tumor. The source is a human donor with non-small cell lung cancer. This chain joins TRBV9 and TRBJ1-4, with D perhaps TRBD1 (5 bases). The CDR3 DNA follows: TGTGCCAGCAGCGTCCCCGGGACCGGAGAAAAACTGTTTTTT. This codes for CASSVPGTGEKLFF.